These 5 T cell receptor beta chains were all obtained from the same sample, sequenced in a study of metastatic and nonmetastatic thyroid tumors. With MiXCR, TCRdb called clones anew from the PCR reads. Among 20,000 to 30,000 clones listed, 13% were seen once. Ahead of thyroid surgery, no patient had received treatment of any kind. The specimen was blood. The receptors were gathered from a female donor with papillary thyroid cancer or a benign thyroid nodule (not recorded which). Some clones in this sample may be carry-over from other donors' samples.

CDR3 sequence: CASKGGRSGGTDTQYF. DNA for the CDR3: TGTGCCAGCAAGGGGGGCAGGTCAGGGGGCACAGATACGCAGTATTTT. The chain has TRBV4-2 and TRBJ2-3; either TRBD1 or TRBD2 may fit D (6 bases each). V was clipped by 7 bases and J by 1 base, with 18 bases between them. The CDR3 contains 16 residues. Germline CDR1 reads LGHNA; CDR2 reads YNFKEQ.

This clone came up many times. One end of the junction does not line up with germline, which may come from a read error. This chain connects TRBV4-1 to TRBJ1-3; no definite D call. CDR1 is MGHRA and CDR2 is YSYEKL in the germline V gene. The CDR3 is 13 amino acids. In DNA, the CDR3 is TGCGCCAGCAGCCAAACTAGAGGAAGCACCATATATTTT. As protein: CASSQTRGSTIYF.

The chain couples TRBV7-3 to TRBJ1-1; perhaps TRBD1 as D (6 bases). CDR1 and CDR2 (germline): SGHTA, FQGTGA. This CDR3 spans 12 amino acids. V lost 0 bases and J 8 bases, leaving 7 bases between the germline ends. The CDR3 nucleotides read TGTGCCAGCAGCTTAACGGGGGCAGAAGCTTTCTTT. It translates to CASSLTGAEAFF.

This clone showed up many times. The chain combines TRBV3-1 with TRBJ1-1; no definite D call. The length of the CDR3 is 18 residues. Germline values: CDR1 LGHDT, CDR2 YNNKEL (reference sequence). Trimming removed 4 bases at V and 4 bases at J, with 25 bases between. The DNA of the CDR3 is TGTGCCAGCAGCCGCCGACGCCCGGGAAAAGGGATGGGCACTGAAGCTTTCTTT. Amino acids: CASSRRRPGKGMGTEAFF.

This clone has ten or more counts. V and J are TRBV20-1 and TRBJ2-1, with 7 positions matching TRBD1. V lost 6 bases and J lost 5; bases outside the gene matches: 10. The germline CDR1 and CDR2 sequences are DFQATT and SNEGSKA (reference sequence). CDR3 length equals 14 residues. The CDR3 loop reads CSAGRTGIHNEQFF. CDR3 coding DNA: TGCAGTGCCGGCCGGACAGGCATCCACAATGAGCAGTTCTTC.